These T cell receptor beta chains were read from a single sample in a study of blood T cell repertoires in COVID-19. TCRdb's table, derived via immunoSEQ multiplex PCR, lists solely in-frame clones and lacks some. The sample includes about 180,000 clones, roughly 86% of them seen just once. Sequencing was carried out using peripheral blood. All receptors come from a woman aged 30 to 39 with active or convalescent COVID-19. Both conserved end residues are trimmed from each CDR3. The size of a clone is reported for some rows only, either as once, few or many, or as a class for expanded clones.

j_call clone_size v_call cdr3_aa
TRBJ2-3 NA TRBV5-4 ASSRDFSTDTQY
TRBJ1-2 once TRBV30 AWRRDSGYT
TRBJ2-1 NA TRBV7-2 ASSFIAGGYNEQF
TRBJ2-6 few TRBV3-1/TRBV3-2 ASSRGTSSSGANVLT
TRBJ1-5 NA TRBV19 ASSTNRKGLSNQPQH
TRBJ2-3 few TRBV2 ASSPMGQGQY
TRBJ1-1 NA TRBV24-1 ATRASTGSEAF
TRBJ1-3 NA TRBV3-1/TRBV3-2 ASSQGSGRTSGNTIY
TRBJ1-4 NA TRBV5-1 ASSSGQGVEKLF
TRBJ1-1 once TRBV27 ASSKPATGVRTEAF
TRBJ2-3 NA TRBV6-4 ASSETGLAGADTQY
TRBJ2-7 NA TRBV5-6 ASSPTGVKEQY
TRBJ1-3 NA TRBV5-1 ASSSWDRGGNTIY
TRBJ1-2 NA TRBV3-1/TRBV3-2 ASSLGGTPYGYT
TRBJ2-1 NA TRBV6-5 ASTILAGSYNEQF
TRBJ2-1 NA TRBV29-1 SVFGRQGDEQF
TRBJ2-5 NA TRBV9 ASSYSGGPQETQY
TRBJ1-2 NA TRBV13 ASSAAAGSNYGYT
TRBJ2-3 NA TRBV15 ATSSGPGQVRDTQY
TRBJ1-5 NA TRBV6-5 ASNRGNQPQH
TRBJ1-5 NA TRBV27 ASSWGGLYQPQH
TRBJ1-5 once TRBV30 AWSAHRATYSNQPQH
TRBJ1-2 once TRBV2 ASTRQGDAAGYT
TRBJ1-4 NA TRBV28 ASSKGRGNEKLF
TRBJ1-2 few TRBV18 ASSPRGFRDGYT
TRBJ1-2 NA TRBV19 ASANSGSGYGYT